This T cell receptor beta chain was captured in a study of T cell clonality in common variable immunodeficiency. General study points: Shared TCRbeta clones were fewer between CVID subjects than controls. Common variable immunodeficiency TCR beta sequences reportedly had fewer deletions and N-nucleotide insertions.

Assay used: immunoSEQ multiplex PCR; TCRdb lists only in-frame clones, some missing. This sample has approximately 17,000 clones, each found more than once. As regards this clone: Its antigen is unknown. The read terminates 3 residues before the CDR3 end, so the remaining end is supplied by the germline J gene.

The CDR3 is 14 amino acids. Germline CDR1 and CDR2: LNHDA and SQIVND (reference sequence). V was clipped by 2 bases and J by 8 bases; unmatched bases: 5. Material: peripheral blood mononuclear cells. The chain couples TRBV19 to TRBJ2-1, with 8 bases fitting TRBD1. The sequence came from a human donor with common variable immunodeficiency. The part of the CDR3 DNA that was read is TGTGCCAGTAGTATATTGCCAGGGGGCTATGAG. Translated: CASSILPGGYE. The whole CDR3 protein is CASSILPGGYEQFF.